Listed below are T cell receptor beta chains from one sample, sequenced in a study. TCRdb passed the RT-PCR reads through MiXCR, listing each CDR3 protein once. The data show about 680,000 distinct CDR3 sequences, 13% to 15% seen once. The sample consisted of memory CD4+ T cells from blood. These receptors came from a female donor in good health, serving as a healthy control. Each CDR3 is given with its conserved first and last residue. A D gene is named only where the DNA matches it firmly. The size entry is marked missing in some rows and otherwise reads once, few, many or a size class.

>few|-|TRBV7-6|15|TRBJ2-5
TGTGCCAGCAGCTCCTACCAGGGGCCCCAAGAGACCCAGTACTTC
CASSSYQGPQETQYF
>few|-|TRBV24-1|15|TRBJ2-1
TGTGCCACCAGTGATGGAACGGACACCTACAATGAGCAGTTCTTC
CATSDGTDTYNEQFF
>few|-|TRBV19|14|TRBJ2-1
TGTGCCAGTAGTAGTCATCACTCCTACAATGAGCAGTTCTTC
CASSSHHSYNEQFF
>many|TRBD1|TRBV20-1|13|TRBJ2-5
TGCAGTGCTAGAGGGTACAGGGGAGAGACCCAGTACTTC
CSARGYRGETQYF
>-|-|TRBV7-3|15|TRBJ2-1
TGTGCCAGCAGCCCAGAAGCGGCTTTCTACAATGAGCAGTTCTTC
CASSPEAAFYNEQFF
>few|-|TRBV28|12|TRBJ1-4
TGTGCCAGCAGTGGGTCTAATGAAAAACTGTTTTTT
CASSGSNEKLFF
>many|-|TRBV20-1|14|TRBJ2-2
TGCAGTGCCCCGGGACATGCGAACACCGGGGAGCTGTTTTTT
CSAPGHANTGELFF
>-|-|TRBV4-1|14|TRBJ2-7
TGCGCCAGCAGCCAAGAACAGAGCTCCTACGAGCAGTACTTC
CASSQEQSSYEQYF
>-|-|TRBV7-2|12|TRBJ2-7
TGTGCCAGCAGCTCCCGGATGGGAAGGCAGTACTTC
CASSSRMGRQYF
>-|-|TRBV27|15|TRBJ1-6
TGTGCCAGCAGTTTATCCAGGACAGAAAATTCACCCCTCCACTTT
CASSLSRTENSPLHF
>many|TRBD2|TRBV4-3|16|TRBJ2-1
TGCGCCAGCAGCCATCAAGGACAGTTTAGCGGGAGGGCCCTTTTCTTC
CASSHQGQFSGRALFF
>-|-|TRBV11-2|15|TRBJ2-1
TGTGCCAGCAGCTTACAGGGCGACTCAAACAATGAGCAGTTCTTC
CASSLQGDSNNEQFF
>-|-|TRBV28|12|TRBJ1-2
TGTGCCAGCAGTACTCAAAACTATGGCTACACCTTC
CASSTQNYGYTF
>-|-|TRBV20-1|16|TRBJ2-1
TGCAGTGCTAGAGATTCAGGCCACCCGTCCGACAATGAGCAGTTCTTC
CSARDSGHPSDNEQFF
>many|-|TRBV15|13|TRBJ2-5
TGTGCCACCAGCAGAGATGTGCAAGAGACCCAGTACTTC
CATSRDVQETQYF
>many|TRBD2|TRBV29-1|13|TRBJ2-1
TGCAGCGTGCGGGAGAGCTCCTACAATGAGCAGTTCTTC
CSVRESSYNEQFF
>-|-|TRBV3-1|13|TRBJ1-6
TGTGCCAGCAGCCAAGAATACGGAGCGCCCCTCCACTTT
CASSQEYGAPLHF
>few|TRBD1|TRBV3-1|12|TRBJ1-1
TGTGCCAGCAGCCAGGGGGACAGGGGAGCTTTCTTT
CASSQGDRGAFF
>many|-|TRBV20-1|14|TRBJ1-2
TGCAGTGCTAGAGATAGCGGGGCCAACTATGGCTACACCTTC
CSARDSGANYGYTF
>-|-|TRBV12-3/TRBV12-4|13|TRBJ1-1
TGTGCCAGCCTCCGGTCAAGGAACACTGAAGCTTTCTTT
CASLRSRNTEAFF
>many|TRBD2|TRBV7-3|14|TRBJ2-7
TGTGCCAGCAGCCCAACTAGCGCCGACGGGGAGCAGTACTTC
CASSPTSADGEQYF
>few|TRBD2|TRBV7-3|15|TRBJ2-1
TGTGCCAGCAGCCCCGCTAGCGGGAGGGCCTATGAGCAGTTCTTC
CASSPASGRAYEQFF
>many|-|TRBV6-2/TRBV6-3|14|TRBJ2-7
TGTGCCAGCAGTGACCTGCTGAGCTCCTACGAGCAGTACTTC
CASSDLLSSYEQYF
>once|TRBD1|TRBV27|12|TRBJ1-6
TGTGCCAGCAGCAGGGACAGGGGATCCCTCCACTTT
CASSRDRGSLHF
>many|-|TRBV10-3|15|TRBJ1-5
TGTGCCACCGACGGCGGGAGGGAGAGCAATCAGCCCCAGCATTTT
CATDGGRESNQPQHF